This T cell receptor beta chain was observed in a study of glioma-infiltrating T cells after dendritic cell vaccination. In the study overall: Between about 2003 and 2013, patients got autologous tumor lysate-pulsed dendritic cell vaccines.

TCRdb's copy holds only in-frame clones and misses some; the assay was immunoSEQ multiplex PCR. The data hold around 90,000 clones, with about 81% observed a single time. This clone was detected only once. Per germline, CDR1 MGHRA and CDR2 YSYEKL. CDR3 size: 15 residues. Trimming pared 1 base from V and 2 bases from J, leaving 11 bases between. Time point here: after dendritic cell vaccination, including at tumor progression/relapse. The chain employs TRBV4-1 and TRBJ1-2; D may be TRBD1 (5 bases). The sequence came from a human donor with glioblastoma. This specimen was blood, taken after dendritic cell vaccination. Written as DNA, the CDR3 is TGCGCCAGCAGCCAAGGGAGGGGAACGAACTATGGCTACACCTTC. It translates to CASSQGRGTNYGYTF.